The 16 T cell receptor beta chains given below trace back to one sample, sequenced in a study of T cell responses to AZD1222 COVID-19 vaccine. Here immunoSEQ multiplex PCR was the method, and the copy in TCRdb shows in-frame clones only, minus some. The sample consists of fewer than 75,000 clones, roughly 87% of them appearing once. This sample comprised peripheral blood, obtained on day 0 of AZD1222 vaccination. The origin of the receptors is an adult in good health.

The chain links TRBV11-2 to TRBJ2-7; D uncertain. This CDR3 region has 11 residues. V was shortened by 5 bases and J by 4 bases, with 6 bases between the two germline ends. Germline V gives CDR1 SGHAT, CDR2 FQNNGV. In DNA, the CDR3 is TGTGCCAGCAGCGAACAATACGAGCAGTACTTC. Translation: CASSEQYEQYF.

The chain links TRBV11-2 to TRBJ1-5; TRBD1 matches 7 bases. CDR1 is SGHAT, CDR2 FQNNGV, per germline. This CDR3 has 15 residues. V trimming: 3 bases; J trimming: 2 bases; junction bases outside the gene matches: 4. Here the CDR3 reads CASSLAGGGNQPQHF. In DNA, the CDR3 is TGTGCCAGCAGCTTGGCAGGGGGAGGCAATCAGCCCCAGCATTTT.

The chain employs TRBV3-1 (or the pseudogene TRBV3-2) and TRBJ1-2; 9 bases line up with TRBD1. Germline V gene data show CDR1 as LGHDT and CDR2 as YNNKEL (reference sequence). The CDR3 length is 15 residues. V lost 1 base, J lost 4 bases, and 4 bases stayed unmatched. The CDR3, as DNA: TGTGCCAGCAGCCAAGCCGGACAGGGGACCTATGGCTACACCTTC. Translated, it gives CASSQAGQGTYGYTF.

The rearrangement uses TRBV6-5 and TRBJ2-1; D is possibly TRBD2 (5 bases). The germline V gene encodes CDR1 MNHEY and CDR2 SVGAGI. CDR3 length: 15 amino acids. The V and J ends lost 5 bases and 6 bases respectively, with 17 bases between them. The CDR3 DNA follows: TGTGCCAGCAGTCCGGCGGGCCCGAGCGTCAATGAGCAGTTCTTC. As protein: CASSPAGPSVNEQFF.

This clone was recorded a few times. The chain recombines TRBV18 with TRBJ1-5; D unresolved. The CDR3 has 14 residues. Trimming pared 0 bases from V and 4 bases from J, leaving 7 bases between. Germline V gene lookup returns CDR1 KGHSH and CDR2 LQKENI. The CDR3 spells CASSPPNGNQPQHF. Written as DNA, the CDR3 is TGTGCCAGCTCACCACCCAACGGAAATCAGCCCCAGCATTTT.

In its sample, this clone was seen once. The V call is TRBV5-8, the J call TRBJ1-1; no reliable D call. Germline assignment: CDR1 SGHTS and CDR2 YDEGEE. The CDR3 is 13 amino acids. The V end was cut by 4 bases, the J end by 1 base, with 8 bases between. This chain's CDR3 is CASSIQKNTEAFF. The CDR3, as DNA: TGTGCCAGCAGCATACAGAAGAACACTGAAGCTTTCTTT.

The chain links TRBV7-9 to TRBJ1-4; the D gene is possibly TRBD1 (6 bases). Deletions cut 5 bases from V and 7 bases from J, with 23 bases between. Germline V lookup: CDR1 SEHNR, CDR2 FQNEAQ (reference sequence). The CDR3 contains 17 residues. This CDR3 is CASSARSGGQRIEKLFF. The CDR3 DNA reads as TGTGCCAGCAGCGCAAGATCCGGAGGACAGCGGATTGAAAAACTGTTTTTT. Using reference TRBV7-9 and TRBJ1-4 for the parts outside the CDR3, the full variable domain is DTGVSQNPRHKITKRGQNVTFRCDPISEHNRLYWYRQTLGQGPEFLTYFQNEAQLEKSRLLSDRFSAERPKGSFSTLEIQRTEQGDSAMYLCASSARSGGQRIEKLFFGSGTQLSVL.

The chain employs TRBV29-1 and TRBJ1-2; no clear D gene. CDR1 is SQVTM, CDR2 ANQGSEA, per germline. The CDR3 runs 12 residues. Trimming pared 0 bases from V and 4 bases from J, leaving 6 bases between. The CDR3 region has the DNA TGCAGCGTTGAAGATAAAGGCTATGGCTACACCTTC. Translating it yields CSVEDKGYGYTF. Based on the CDR3 plus reference TRBV29-1 and TRBJ1-2, the full variable domain is SAVISQKPSRDICQRGTSLTIQCQVDSQVTMMFWYRQQPGQSLTLIATANQGSEATYESGFVIDKFPISRPNLTFSTLTVSNMSPEDSSIYLCSVEDKGYGYTFGSGTRLTVV.

V is TRBV19 and J is TRBJ1-3; D gene unclear. CDR3 length: 16 residues. Per germline, CDR1 LNHDA and CDR2 SQIVND (reference sequence). Trimming removed 7 bases from V and 6 bases from J, with 22 bases in between. CDR3 in amino acids: CASIDRALTAQNTIYF. As DNA, the CDR3 is TGTGCCAGTATCGACCGGGCCCTAACAGCACAAAACACCATATATTTT.

For this clone: This sample includes further DNA sequences coding for the same CDR3. The CDR3: CASSLTGSHTEAFF. DNA of the CDR3: TGCGCCAGCAGCTTGACAGGGAGTCACACTGAAGCTTTCTTT. This rearrangement joins TRBV5-1 to TRBJ1-1; TRBD1 is a possible D gene (6 bases). This CDR3 has 14 amino acids. The V gene lost 1 base and the J gene lost 3 bases, with 10 bases spanning the gap. The V gene's germline CDR1 is SGHRS and CDR2 YFSETQ.

This clone was counted between two and nine times. This chain joins TRBV29-1 and TRBJ2-7; D is ambiguous. Germline CDR1 is SQVTM and CDR2 is ANQGSEA. This CDR3 comprises 11 residues. V lost 3 bases, J lost 4 bases, and 7 bases lay in between. Written as DNA, the CDR3 is TGCAGCGTTGAGCTAGGGTACGAGCAGTACTTC. Translated: CSVELGYEQYF.

This chain links TRBV6-6 with TRBJ1-6; TRBD1 aligns across 7 bases. This CDR3 is built from 16 residues. Germline V lookup: CDR1 MNHNY, CDR2 SVGAGI (reference sequence). The V segment lost 4 bases and the J segment 5 bases; nucleotides outside the gene matches: 8. The CDR3 spells CASSLPTGKNNSPLHF. The CDR3 coding sequence is TGTGCCAGCAGTTTACCGACAGGGAAGAATAATTCACCCCTCCACTTT.

This chain uses TRBV5-1 with TRBJ2-2; no clear D gene. Germline V gene sequence: CDR1 SGHRS, CDR2 YFSETQ. The CDR3 has 13 amino acids. Trimming took 7 bases from V and 0 from J, leaving 7 bases between them. For the CDR3, the DNA is TGCGCCAGCGTCAAGACGAACACCGGGGAGCTGTTTTTT. Its protein product is CASVKTNTGELFF.

The rearrangement uses TRBV3-1 (or the pseudogene TRBV3-2) and TRBJ1-2, with no clear D. Germline V gene data show CDR1 as LGHDT and CDR2 as YNNKEL (reference sequence). The CDR3 totals 17 residues. Trimming took off 4 bases at V and 5 bases at J, with 23 bases between the two ends. CDR3: CASSLNPGRPQRYGYTF. The CDR3 DNA follows: TGTGCCAGCAGCCTCAATCCCGGCAGACCCCAACGGTATGGCTACACCTTC.

The genes are TRBV30 and TRBJ1-6; D gene unclear. V was shortened by 0 bases and J by 7 bases, with 13 bases between the two germline ends. This CDR3 has 15 residues. The germline V gene encodes CDR1 GTSNPN and CDR2 SVGIG (reference sequence). CDR3 coding DNA: TGTGCCTGGAGTGTGGGCGGGCAGGTGAATTCACCCCTCCACTTT. Translating it yields CAWSVGGQVNSPLHF.

This chain joins TRBV28 and TRBJ1-5, with D maybe TRBD1 (6 bases). The CDR3 extends over 18 amino acids. Trimming took off 6 bases at V and 0 bases at J, with 21 bases between the two ends. Germline CDR1 is MDHEN and CDR2 is SYDVKM. The CDR3 region is CASREDSTIAASNQPQHF. In nucleotides, the CDR3 is TGTGCCAGCAGGGAGGACAGTACAATAGCGGCTAGCAATCAGCCCCAGCATTTT.